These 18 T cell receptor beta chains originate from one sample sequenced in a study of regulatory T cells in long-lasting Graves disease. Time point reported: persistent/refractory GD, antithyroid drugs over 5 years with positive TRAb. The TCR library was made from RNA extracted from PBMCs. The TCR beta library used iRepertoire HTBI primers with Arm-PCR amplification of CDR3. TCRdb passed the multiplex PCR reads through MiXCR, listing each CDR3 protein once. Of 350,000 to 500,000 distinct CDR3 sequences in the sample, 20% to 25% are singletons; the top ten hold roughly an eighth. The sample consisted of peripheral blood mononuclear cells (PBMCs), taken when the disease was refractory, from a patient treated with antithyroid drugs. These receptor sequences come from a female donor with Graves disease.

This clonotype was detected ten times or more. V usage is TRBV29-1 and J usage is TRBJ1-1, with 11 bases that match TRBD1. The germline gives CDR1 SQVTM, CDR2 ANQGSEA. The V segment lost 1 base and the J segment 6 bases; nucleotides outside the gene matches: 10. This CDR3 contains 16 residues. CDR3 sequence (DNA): TGCAGCGTTGAAGCCTCGGACAGGGGGCCTGGCCCTGAAGCTTTCTTT. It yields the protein CSVEASDRGPGPEAFF.

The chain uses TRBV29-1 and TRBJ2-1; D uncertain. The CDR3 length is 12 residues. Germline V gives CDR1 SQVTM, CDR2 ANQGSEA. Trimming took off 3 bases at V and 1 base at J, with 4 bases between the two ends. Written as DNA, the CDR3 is TGCAGCGTTGATGATTCCTACAATGAGCAGTTCTTC. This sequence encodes CSVDDSYNEQFF.

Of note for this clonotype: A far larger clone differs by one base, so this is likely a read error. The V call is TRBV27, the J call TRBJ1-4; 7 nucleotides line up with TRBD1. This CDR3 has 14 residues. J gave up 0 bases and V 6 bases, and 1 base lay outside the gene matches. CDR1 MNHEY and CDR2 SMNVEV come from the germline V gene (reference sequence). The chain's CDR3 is CASRGQSTNEKLFF. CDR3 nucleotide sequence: TGTGCCAGCAGGGGACAGTCAACTAATGAAAAACTGTTTTTT. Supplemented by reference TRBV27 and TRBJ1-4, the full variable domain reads EAQVTQNPRYLITVTGKKLTVTCSQNMNHEYMSWYRQDPGLGLRQIYYSMNVEVTDKGDVPEGYKVSRKEKRNFPLILESPSPNQTSLYFCASRGQSTNEKLFFGSGTQLSVL.

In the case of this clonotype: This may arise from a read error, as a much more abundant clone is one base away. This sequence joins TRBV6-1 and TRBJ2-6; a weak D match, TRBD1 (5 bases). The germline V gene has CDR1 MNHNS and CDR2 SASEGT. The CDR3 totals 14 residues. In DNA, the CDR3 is TGTGCCAGCAGGGCGACAGCTGGGGCCAACGTCCCGACTTTC. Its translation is CASRATAGANVPTF.

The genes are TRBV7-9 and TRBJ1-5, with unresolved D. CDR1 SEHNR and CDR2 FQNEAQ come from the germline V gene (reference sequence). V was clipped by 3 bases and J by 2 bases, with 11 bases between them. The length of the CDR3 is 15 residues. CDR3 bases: TGTGCCAGCAGCTTGCACAGCAGCGGCAATCAGCCCCAGCATTTT. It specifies CASSLHSSGNQPQHF.

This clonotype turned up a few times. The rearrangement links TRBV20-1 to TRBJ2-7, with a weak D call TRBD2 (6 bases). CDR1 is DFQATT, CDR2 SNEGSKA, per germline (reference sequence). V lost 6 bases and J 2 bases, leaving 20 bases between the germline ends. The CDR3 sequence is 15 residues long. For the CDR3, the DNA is TGCAGTGCGCCGGGTTGGGGCGGGAAGACCTACGAGCAGTACTTC. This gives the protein CSAPGWGGKTYEQYF.

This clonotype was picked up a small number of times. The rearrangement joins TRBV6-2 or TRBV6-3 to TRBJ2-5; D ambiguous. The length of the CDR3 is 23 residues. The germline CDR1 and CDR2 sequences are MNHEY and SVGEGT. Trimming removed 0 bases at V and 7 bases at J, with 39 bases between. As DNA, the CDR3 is TGTGCCAGCAGTTACTCGGATCCACAGAGTTTGGCTGCTGGCCGTCGCCGATCGTTGACCCAGTACTTC. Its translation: CASSYSDPQSLAAGRRRSLTQYF.

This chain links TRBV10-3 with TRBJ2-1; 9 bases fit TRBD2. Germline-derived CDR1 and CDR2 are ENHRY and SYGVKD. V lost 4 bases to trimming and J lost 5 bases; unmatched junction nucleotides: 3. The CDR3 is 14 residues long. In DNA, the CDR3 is TGTGCCATCAGTGGACTAGCGGAGGACAATGAGCAGTTCTTC. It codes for CAISGLAEDNEQFF.

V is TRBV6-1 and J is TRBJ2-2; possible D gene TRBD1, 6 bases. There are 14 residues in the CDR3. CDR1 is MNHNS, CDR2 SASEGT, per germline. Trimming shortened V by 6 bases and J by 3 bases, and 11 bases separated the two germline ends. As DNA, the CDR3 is TGTGCCAGCAGATGGGGACACGACACCGGGGAGCTGTTTTTT. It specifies CASRWGHDTGELFF.

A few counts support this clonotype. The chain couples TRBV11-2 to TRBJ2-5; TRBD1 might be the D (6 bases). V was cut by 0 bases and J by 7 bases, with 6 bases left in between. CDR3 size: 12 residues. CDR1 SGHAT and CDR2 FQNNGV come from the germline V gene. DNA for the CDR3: TGTGCCAGCAGCTTAGAACAGGGGACCCAGTACTTC. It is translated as CASSLEQGTQYF. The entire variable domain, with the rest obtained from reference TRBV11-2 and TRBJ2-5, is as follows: EAGVAQSPRYKIIEKRQSVAFWCNPISGHATLYWYQQILGQGPKLLIQFQNNGVVDDSQLPKDRFSAERLKGVDSTLKIQPAKLEDSAVYLCASSLEQGTQYFGPGTRLLVL.

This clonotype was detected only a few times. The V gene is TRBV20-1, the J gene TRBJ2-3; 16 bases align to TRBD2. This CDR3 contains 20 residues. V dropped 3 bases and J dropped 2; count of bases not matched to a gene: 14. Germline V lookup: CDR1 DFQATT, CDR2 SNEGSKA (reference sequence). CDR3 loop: CSARAAGLAGGLLITDTQYF. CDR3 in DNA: TGCAGTGCTAGGGCCGCGGGACTAGCGGGAGGGTTATTGATCACAGATACGCAGTATTTT.

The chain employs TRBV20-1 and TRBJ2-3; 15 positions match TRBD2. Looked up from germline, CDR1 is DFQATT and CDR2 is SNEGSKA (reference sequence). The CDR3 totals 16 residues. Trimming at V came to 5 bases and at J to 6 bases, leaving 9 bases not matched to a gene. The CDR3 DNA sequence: TGCAGTGCTGGCGGACTAGCGGGAGGGCCCTCGGATACGCAGTATTTT. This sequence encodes CSAGGLAGGPSDTQYF.

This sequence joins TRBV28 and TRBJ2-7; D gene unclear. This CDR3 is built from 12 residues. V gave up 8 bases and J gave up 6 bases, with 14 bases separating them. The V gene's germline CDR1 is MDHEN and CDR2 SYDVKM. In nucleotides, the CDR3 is TGTGCCAGCGTTTTAAAGACGACCGAGCAGTACTTC. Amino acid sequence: CASVLKTTEQYF.

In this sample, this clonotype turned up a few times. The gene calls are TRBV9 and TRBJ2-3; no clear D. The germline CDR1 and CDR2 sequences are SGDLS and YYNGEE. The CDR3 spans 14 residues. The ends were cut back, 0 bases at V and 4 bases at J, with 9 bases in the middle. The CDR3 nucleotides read TGTGCCAGCAGCGTAGGGGGTTTAGCAGATACGCAGTATTTT. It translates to CASSVGGLADTQYF.

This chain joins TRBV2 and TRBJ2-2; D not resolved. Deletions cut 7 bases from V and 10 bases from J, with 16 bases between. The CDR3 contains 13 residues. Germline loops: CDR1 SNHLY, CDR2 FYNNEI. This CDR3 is CASTAGFGEELFF. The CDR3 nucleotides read TGTGCCAGCACCGCCGGGTTTGGCGAGGAGCTGTTTTTT.

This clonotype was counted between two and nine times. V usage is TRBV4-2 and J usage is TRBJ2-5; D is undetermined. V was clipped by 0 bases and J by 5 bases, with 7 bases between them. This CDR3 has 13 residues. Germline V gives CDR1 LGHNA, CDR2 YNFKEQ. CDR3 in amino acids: CASSQEIGETQYF. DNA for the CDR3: TGTGCCAGCAGCCAAGAAATCGGTGAGACCCAGTACTTC.

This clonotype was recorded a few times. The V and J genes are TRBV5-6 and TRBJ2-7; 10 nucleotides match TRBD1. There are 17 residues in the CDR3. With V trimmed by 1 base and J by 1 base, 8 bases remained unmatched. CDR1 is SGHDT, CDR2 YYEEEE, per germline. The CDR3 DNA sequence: TGTGCCAGCAGCTTGAGATTCGGGACAGGGGTTTCCTACGAGCAGTACTTC. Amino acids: CASSLRFGTGVSYEQYF.

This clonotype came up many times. The CDR3 region is CSARDVYEQYF. As DNA, the CDR3 is TGCAGTGCTAGAGACGTCTACGAGCAGTACTTC. The chain employs TRBV20-1 and TRBJ2-7; D remains ambiguous. Germline loops: CDR1 DFQATT, CDR2 SNEGSKA (reference sequence). This CDR3 has 11 amino acids. Trimming shortened V by 0 bases and J by 3 bases, and 3 bases separated the two germline ends.